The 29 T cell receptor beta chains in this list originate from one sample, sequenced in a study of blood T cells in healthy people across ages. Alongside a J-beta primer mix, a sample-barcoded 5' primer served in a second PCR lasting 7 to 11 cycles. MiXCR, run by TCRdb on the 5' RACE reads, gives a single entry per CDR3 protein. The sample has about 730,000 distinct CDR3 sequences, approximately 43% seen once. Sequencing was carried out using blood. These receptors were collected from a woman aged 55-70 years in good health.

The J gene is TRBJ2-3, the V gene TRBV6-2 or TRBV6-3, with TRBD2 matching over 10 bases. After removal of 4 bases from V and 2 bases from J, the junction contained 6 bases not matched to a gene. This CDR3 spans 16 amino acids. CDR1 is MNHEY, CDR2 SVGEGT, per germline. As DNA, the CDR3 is TGTGCCAGCAGTTTCCCGCTAGCGGGGGTCACAGATACGCAGTATTTT. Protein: CASSFPLAGVTDTQYF.

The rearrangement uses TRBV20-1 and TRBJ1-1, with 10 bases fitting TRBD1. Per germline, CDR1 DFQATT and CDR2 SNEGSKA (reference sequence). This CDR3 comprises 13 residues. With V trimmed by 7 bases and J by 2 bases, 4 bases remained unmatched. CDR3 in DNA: TGCAGTGACCGACAGGGGGCTAACACTGAAGCTTTCTTT. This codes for CSDRQGANTEAFF.

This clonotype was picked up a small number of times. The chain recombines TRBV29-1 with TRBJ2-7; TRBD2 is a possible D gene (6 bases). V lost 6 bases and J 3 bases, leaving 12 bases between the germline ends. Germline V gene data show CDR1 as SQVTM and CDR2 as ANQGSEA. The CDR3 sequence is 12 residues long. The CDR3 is CSVGGVGYEQYF. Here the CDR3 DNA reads TGCAGCGTGGGCGGGGTGGGCTACGAGCAGTACTTC.

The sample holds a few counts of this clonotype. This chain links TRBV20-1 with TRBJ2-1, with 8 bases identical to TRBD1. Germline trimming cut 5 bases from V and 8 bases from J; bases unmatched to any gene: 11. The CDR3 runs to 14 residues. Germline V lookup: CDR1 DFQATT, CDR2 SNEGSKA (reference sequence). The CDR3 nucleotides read TGCAGTGCTGACAGACAGGGGAGGCCCTATGAGCAGTTCTTC. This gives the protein CSADRQGRPYEQFF.

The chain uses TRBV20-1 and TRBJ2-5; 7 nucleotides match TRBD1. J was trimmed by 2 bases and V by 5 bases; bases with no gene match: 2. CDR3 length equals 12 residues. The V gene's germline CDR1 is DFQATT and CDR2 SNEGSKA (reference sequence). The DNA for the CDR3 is TGCAGTGCTCTGACAGGGCAAGAGACCCAGTACTTC. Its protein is CSALTGQETQYF.

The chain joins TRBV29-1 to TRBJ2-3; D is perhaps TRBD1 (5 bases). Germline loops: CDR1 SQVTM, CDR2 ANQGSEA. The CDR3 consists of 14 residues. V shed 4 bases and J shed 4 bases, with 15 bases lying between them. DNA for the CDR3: TGCAGCGTTGGATCGTCAGGGCAATCAGATACGCAGTATTTT. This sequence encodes CSVGSSGQSDTQYF.

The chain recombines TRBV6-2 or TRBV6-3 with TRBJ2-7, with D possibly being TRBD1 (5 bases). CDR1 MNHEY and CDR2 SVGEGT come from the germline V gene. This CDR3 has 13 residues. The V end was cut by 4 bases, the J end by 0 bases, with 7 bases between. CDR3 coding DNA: TGTGCCAGCAGTTGGGGCTTCTCCTACGAGCAGTACTTC. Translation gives CASSWGFSYEQYF.

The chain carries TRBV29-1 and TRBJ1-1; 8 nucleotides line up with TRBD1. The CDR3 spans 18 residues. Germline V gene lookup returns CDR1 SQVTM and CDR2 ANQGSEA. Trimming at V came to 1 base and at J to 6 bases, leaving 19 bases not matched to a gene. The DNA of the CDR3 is TGCAGCGTTGAAGCCCCTCCGTGGATGCAGGGGGCGGGGGCTGAAGCTTTCTTT. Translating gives CSVEAPPWMQGAGAEAFF. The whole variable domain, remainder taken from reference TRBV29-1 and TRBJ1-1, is SAVISQKPSRDICQRGTSLTIQCQVDSQVTMMFWYRQQPGQSLTLIATANQGSEATYESGFVIDKFPISRPNLTFSTLTVSNMSPEDSSIYLCSVEAPPWMQGAGAEAFFGQGTRLTVV.

CDR3 region: CASNGKGASYEQYF. CDR3 nucleotide sequence: TGTGCCAGCAACGGCAAGGGGGCCTCCTACGAGCAGTACTTC. This sequence joins TRBV6-5 and TRBJ2-7; 7 bases are a match to TRBD1. Losses at the gene ends were 7 bases for V and 0 bases for J; bases not matched to a gene: 6. Germline loops: CDR1 MNHEY, CDR2 SVGAGI. This CDR3 contains 14 residues.

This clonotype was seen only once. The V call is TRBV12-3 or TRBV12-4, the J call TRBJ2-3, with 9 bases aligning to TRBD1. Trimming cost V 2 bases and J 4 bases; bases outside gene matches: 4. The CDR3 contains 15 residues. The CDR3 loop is CASSLTGGVSDTQYF. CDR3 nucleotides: TGTGCCAGCAGTTTAACAGGGGGCGTTTCAGATACGCAGTATTTT.

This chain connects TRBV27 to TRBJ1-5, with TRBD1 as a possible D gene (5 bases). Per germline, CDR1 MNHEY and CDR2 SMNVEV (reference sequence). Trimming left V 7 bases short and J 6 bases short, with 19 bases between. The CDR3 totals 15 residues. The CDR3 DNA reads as TGTGCCAGCACCCCCCGTGGGGGGTTGGGTCAGCCCCAGCATTTT. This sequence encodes CASTPRGGLGQPQHF.

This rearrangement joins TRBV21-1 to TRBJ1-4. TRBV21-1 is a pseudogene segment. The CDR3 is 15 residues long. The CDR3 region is CASKKRGWCCEKLFF. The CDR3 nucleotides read TGTGCCAGCAAAAAGCGGGGTTGGTGCTGTGAAAAACTGTTTTTT.

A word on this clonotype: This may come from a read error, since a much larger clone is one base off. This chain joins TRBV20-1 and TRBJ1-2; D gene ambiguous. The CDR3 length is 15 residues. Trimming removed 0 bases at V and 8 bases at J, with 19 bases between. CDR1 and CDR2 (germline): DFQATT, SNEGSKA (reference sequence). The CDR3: CSARDVGRPRYGYTF. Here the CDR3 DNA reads TGCAGTGCTAGAGATGTCGGGCGGCCTAGATACGGCTACACCTTC.

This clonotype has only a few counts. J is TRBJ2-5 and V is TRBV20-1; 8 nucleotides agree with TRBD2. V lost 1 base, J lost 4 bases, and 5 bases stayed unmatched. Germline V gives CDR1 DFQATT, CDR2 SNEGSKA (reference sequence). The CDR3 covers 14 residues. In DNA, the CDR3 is TGCAGTGCTAGAGGCGGCGGGGGGAGAGAGACCCAGTACTTC. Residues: CSARGGGGRETQYF.

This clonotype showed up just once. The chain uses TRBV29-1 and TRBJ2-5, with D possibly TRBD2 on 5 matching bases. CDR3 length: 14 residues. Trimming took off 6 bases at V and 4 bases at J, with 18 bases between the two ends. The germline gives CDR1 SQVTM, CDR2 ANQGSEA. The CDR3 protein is CSVGLDWRLETQYF. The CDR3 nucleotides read TGCAGCGTAGGACTCGACTGGAGGTTAGAGACCCAGTACTTC.

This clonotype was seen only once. The CDR3 region is CSARTESEQYF. Written as DNA, the CDR3 is TGCAGTGCTCGGACAGAAAGCGAGCAGTACTTC. The J gene is TRBJ2-5, the V gene TRBV20-1; maybe TRBD1 (6 bases). The J call is uncertain, as TRBJ2-7 better fits the DNA end. The CDR3 totals 11 residues. The germline V gene has CDR1 DFQATT and CDR2 SNEGSKA (reference sequence).

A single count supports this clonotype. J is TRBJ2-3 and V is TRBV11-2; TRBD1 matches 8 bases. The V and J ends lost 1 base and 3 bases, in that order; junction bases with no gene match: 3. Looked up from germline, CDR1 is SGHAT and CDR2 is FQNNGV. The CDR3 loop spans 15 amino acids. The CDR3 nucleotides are TGTGCCAGCAGCTTAGCGGACAGGGCTACAGATACGCAGTATTTT. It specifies CASSLADRATDTQYF.

DNA of the CDR3: TGCAGTGCTAGACACCCCGGTGAGACCCAGTACTTC. It codes for CSARHPGETQYF. The chain combines TRBV20-1 with TRBJ2-5; D uncertain. V was clipped by 2 bases and J by 5 bases, with 9 bases between them. CDR1 is DFQATT and CDR2 is SNEGSKA in the germline V gene (reference sequence). The CDR3 contains 12 residues.

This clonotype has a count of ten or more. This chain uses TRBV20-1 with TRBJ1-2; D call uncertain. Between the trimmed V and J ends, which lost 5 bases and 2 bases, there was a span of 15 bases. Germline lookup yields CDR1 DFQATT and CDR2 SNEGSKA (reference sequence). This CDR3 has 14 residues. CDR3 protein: CSAPTRVSNYGYTF. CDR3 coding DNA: TGCAGTGCTCCCACCCGGGTCAGCAACTATGGCTACACCTTC.

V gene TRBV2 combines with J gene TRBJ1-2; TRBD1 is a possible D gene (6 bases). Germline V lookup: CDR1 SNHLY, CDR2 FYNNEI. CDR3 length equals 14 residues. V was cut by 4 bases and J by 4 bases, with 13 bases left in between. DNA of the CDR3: TGTGCCAGCAGTGGACAGGTGGATGCCTATGGCTACACCTTC. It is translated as CASSGQVDAYGYTF.

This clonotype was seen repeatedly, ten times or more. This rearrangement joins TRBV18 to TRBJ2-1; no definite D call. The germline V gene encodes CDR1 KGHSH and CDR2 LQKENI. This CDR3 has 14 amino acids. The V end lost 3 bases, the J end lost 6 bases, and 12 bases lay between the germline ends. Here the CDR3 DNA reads TGTGCCAGCTCACCCCCTTGGTCCGGCAATGAGCAGTTCTTC. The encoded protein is CASSPPWSGNEQFF.

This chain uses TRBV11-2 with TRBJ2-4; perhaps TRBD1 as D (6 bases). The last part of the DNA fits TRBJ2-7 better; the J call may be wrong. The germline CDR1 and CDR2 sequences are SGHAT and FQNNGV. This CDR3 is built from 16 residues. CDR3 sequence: CASSPSTGAPDCEQYF. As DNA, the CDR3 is TGTGCCAGCAGCCCCTCGACAGGAGCCCCGGATTGCGAGCAGTACTTC.

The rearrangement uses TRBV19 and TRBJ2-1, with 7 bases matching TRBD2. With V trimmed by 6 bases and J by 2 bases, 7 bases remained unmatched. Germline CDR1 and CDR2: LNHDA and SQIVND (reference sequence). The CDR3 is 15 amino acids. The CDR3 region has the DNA TGTGCCAGTAGAGAGCGGGGACTCCCCTACAATGAGCAGTTCTTC. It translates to CASRERGLPYNEQFF. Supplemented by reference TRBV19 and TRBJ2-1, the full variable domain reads DGGITQSPKYLFRKEGQNVTLSCEQNLNHDAMYWYRQDPGQGLRLIYYSQIVNDFQKGDIAEGYSVSREKKESFPLTVTSAQKNPTAFYLCASRERGLPYNEQFFGPGTRLTVL.

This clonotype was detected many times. The CDR3 nucleotides are TGTGCCAGCAGTGTTACAGGGCTGGACAATGAGCAGTTCTTC. It is translated as CASSVTGLDNEQFF. The chain employs TRBV25-1 and TRBJ2-1, with D possibly TRBD1 on 6 matching bases. With 4 bases removed from V and 5 bases from J, the gap between germline ends came to 12 bases. From germline, CDR1 is MGHDK and CDR2 SYGVNS. The CDR3 is 14 residues long.

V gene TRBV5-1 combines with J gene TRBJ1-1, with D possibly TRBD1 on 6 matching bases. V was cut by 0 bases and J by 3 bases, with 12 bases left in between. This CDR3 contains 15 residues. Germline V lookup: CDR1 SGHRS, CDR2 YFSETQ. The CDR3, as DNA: TGCGCCAGCAGCTTGGATAACAGGGAGGACACTGAAGCTTTCTTT. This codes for CASSLDNREDTEAFF. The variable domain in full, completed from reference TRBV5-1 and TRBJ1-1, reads KAGVTQTPRYLIKTRGQQVTLSCSPISGHRSVSWYQQTPGQGLQFLFEYFSETQRNKGNFPGRFSGRQFSNSRSEMNVSTLELGDSALYLCASSLDNREDTEAFFGQGTRLTVV.

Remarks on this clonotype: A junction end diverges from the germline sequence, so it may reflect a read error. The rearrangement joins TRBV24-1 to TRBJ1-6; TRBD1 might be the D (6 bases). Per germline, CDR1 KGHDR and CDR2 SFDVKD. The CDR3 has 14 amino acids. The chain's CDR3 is CATRSGGAVSPPHF. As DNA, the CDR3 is TGTGCCACCCGATCGGGGGGCGCGGTGTCACCCCCCCACTTT.

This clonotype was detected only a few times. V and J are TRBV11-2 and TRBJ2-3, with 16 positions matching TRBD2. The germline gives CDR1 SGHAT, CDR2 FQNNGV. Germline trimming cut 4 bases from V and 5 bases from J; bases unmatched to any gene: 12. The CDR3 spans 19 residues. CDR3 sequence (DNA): TGTGCCAGCAGCTCCCCGGGGGGACTAGCGGGGGGGCCATTAGATACGCAGTATTTT. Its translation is CASSSPGGLAGGPLDTQYF.

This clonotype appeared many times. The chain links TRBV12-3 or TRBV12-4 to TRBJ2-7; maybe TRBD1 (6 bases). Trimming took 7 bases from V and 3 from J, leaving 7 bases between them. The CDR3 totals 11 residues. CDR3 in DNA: TGTGCCAGCACCAGGGGCTACGAGCAGTACTTC. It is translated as CASTRGYEQYF.

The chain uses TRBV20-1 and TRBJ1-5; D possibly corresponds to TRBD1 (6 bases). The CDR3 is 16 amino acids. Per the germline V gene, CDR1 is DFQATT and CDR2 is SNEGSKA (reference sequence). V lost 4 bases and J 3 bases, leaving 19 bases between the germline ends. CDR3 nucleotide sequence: TGCAGTGCTATGGGACATTACCGGGACAACAATCAGCCCCAGCATTTT. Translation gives CSAMGHYRDNNQPQHF.